The present T cell receptor (beta chain) was sequenced within a study of cytomegalovirus exposure and HLA in healthy donors. The assay was immunoSEQ multiplex PCR, and TCRdb's table has in-frame clones only and misses some. In the table there are under 200,000 clones, roughly nine tenths of which are singletons. The sequence came from a woman aged 25 to 45 in good health and CMV-seronegative. What was sequenced was PBMCs.

The DNA for the CDR3 is TGTGCCAGCAGTGAAGGGGGTAGCGGGGGAAGACCTTTCGAGCAGTACTTC. Protein sequence: CASSEGGSGGRPFEQYF. The chain combines TRBV6-1 with TRBJ2-7, with 9 nucleotides matching TRBD2. The V gene end was trimmed by 1 base and the J gene end by 6 bases; junction bases not matched to a gene: 13. The germline V gene has CDR1 MNHNS and CDR2 SASEGT. CDR3 size: 17 residues.